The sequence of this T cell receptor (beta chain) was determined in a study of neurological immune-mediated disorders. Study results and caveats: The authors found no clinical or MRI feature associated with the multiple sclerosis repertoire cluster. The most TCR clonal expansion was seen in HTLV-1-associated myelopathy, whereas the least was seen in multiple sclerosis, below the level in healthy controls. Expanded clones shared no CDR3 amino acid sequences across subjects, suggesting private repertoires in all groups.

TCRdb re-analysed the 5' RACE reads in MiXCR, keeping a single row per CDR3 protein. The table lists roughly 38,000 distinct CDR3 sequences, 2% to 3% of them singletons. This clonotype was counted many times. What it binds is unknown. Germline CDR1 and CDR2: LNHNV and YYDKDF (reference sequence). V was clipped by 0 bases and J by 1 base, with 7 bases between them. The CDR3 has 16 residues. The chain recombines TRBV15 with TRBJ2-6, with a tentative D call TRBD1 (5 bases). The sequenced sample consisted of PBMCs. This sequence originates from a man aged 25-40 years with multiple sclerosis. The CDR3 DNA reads TGTGCCACCAGCAGAGATCAGGGATCTGGGGCCAACGTCCTGACTTTC. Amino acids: CATSRDQGSGANVLTF.